This passage covers 32 T cell receptor beta chains from one sample sequenced in a study of cytomegalovirus exposure and HLA in healthy donors. The primer mix had 60 Vbeta and 13 Jbeta primers. The protocol was immunoSEQ multiplex PCR, while the TCRdb copy is restricted to in-frame clones and leaves out a portion. The data hold 95,000 to 150,000 clones, with about 73% observed a single time. Sequencing used PBMCs. These receptor sequences come from a woman in her 30s in good health and CMV-seropositive.

This rearrangement joins TRBV9 to TRBJ2-7; D ambiguous. V was trimmed by 0 bases and J by 4 bases, leaving 17 bases between them. CDR1 and CDR2 from the germline V gene are SGDLS and YYNGEE. The CDR3 is 16 residues long. CDR3 coding DNA: TGTGCCAGCAGCGTAGCTGGTGACCCAGAAGCGTACGAGCAGTACTTC. It is translated as CASSVAGDPEAYEQYF.

This chain joins TRBV4-3 and TRBJ1-3, with D possibly TRBD1 on 6 matching bases. Trimming took 0 bases from V and 2 from J, leaving 8 bases between them. This CDR3 contains 15 residues. Germline values: CDR1 LGHNA, CDR2 YSLEER. The CDR3 reads CASSQDPGAGNTIYF. DNA for the CDR3: TGCGCCAGCAGCCAAGACCCAGGGGCTGGAAACACCATATATTTT.

This clone was seen a few times. The chain uses TRBV5-5 and TRBJ1-5; 9 nucleotides match TRBD1. Per germline, CDR1 SGHKS and CDR2 YYEKEE (reference sequence). With 4 bases clipped from V and 7 bases from J, the junction kept 12 bases outside the gene matches. CDR3 length equals 16 residues. The CDR3 is CASSPGGQGTGQPQHF. Here the CDR3 DNA reads TGTGCCAGCAGCCCCGGGGGACAGGGTACTGGGCAGCCCCAGCATTTT. Full variable domain (remainder filled in from reference TRBV5-5 and TRBJ1-5): DAGVTQSPTHLIKTRGQQVTLRCSPISGHKSVSWYQQVLGQGPQFIFQYYEKEERGRGNFPDRFSARQFPNYSSELNVNALLLGDSALYLCASSPGGQGTGQPQHFGDGTRLSIL.

The rearrangement uses TRBV5-6 and TRBJ2-7; a weak D match, TRBD1 (6 bases). Germline V gives CDR1 SGHDT, CDR2 YYEEEE. The germline V and J ends were trimmed by 3 bases and 2 bases, with 15 bases remaining between them. The CDR3 totals 15 residues. For the CDR3, the DNA is TGTGCCAGCAGCTCGACAGGTTTGGGAACCTACGAGCAGTACTTC. As protein: CASSSTGLGTYEQYF.

This clone was seen more than once but under ten times. The chain recombines TRBV30 with TRBJ1-1; TRBD1 agrees at 9 bases. V dropped 4 bases and J dropped 5; count of bases not matched to a gene: 14. The CDR3 is made up of 16 amino acids. Germline CDR1 GTSNPN, CDR2 SVGIG (reference sequence). For the CDR3, the DNA is TGTGCCTGGAAGATCGGGACAGGGCTCGAGGGAACTGAAGCTTTCTTT. It encodes CAWKIGTGLEGTEAFF.

This clone was seen a few times. The gene calls are TRBV28 and TRBJ1-4; D uncertain. V was shortened by 4 bases and J by 0 bases, with 3 bases between the two germline ends. CDR1 and CDR2 (germline): MDHEN, SYDVKM. This CDR3 is built from 13 residues. The CDR3 sequence is CASSSATNEKLFF. DNA for the CDR3: TGTGCCAGCAGTTCAGCAACTAATGAAAAACTGTTTTTT.

The chain couples TRBV28 to TRBJ1-5; 9 bases are shared with TRBD1. This CDR3 contains 15 residues. Germline V gene lookup returns CDR1 MDHEN and CDR2 SYDVKM. After removal of 10 bases from V and 0 bases from J, the junction contained 7 bases not matched to a gene. The CDR3 nucleotides are TGTGCCACCAGGACAGGGGCAGATAGCAATCAGCCCCAGCATTTT. It translates to CATRTGADSNQPQHF.

J is TRBJ2-7 and V is TRBV12-5; 9 nucleotides agree with TRBD2. The CDR3 covers 17 residues. CDR1 is LGHNT, CDR2 FRNRAP, per germline. J lost 2 bases, V lost 6 bases, and 14 bases had no gene match. CDR3 sequence reads: CASGNGPAGGLAYEQYF. In DNA, the CDR3 is TGTGCTAGTGGCAACGGTCCAGCGGGGGGTCTAGCCTACGAGCAGTACTTC.

The V gene is TRBV6-5, the J gene TRBJ2-2; weak D call: TRBD1 (6 bases). Germline lookup yields CDR1 MNHEY and CDR2 SVGAGI. Trimming removed 10 bases from V and 6 bases from J, with 15 bases in between. The CDR3 sequence is 13 residues long. CDR3 in amino acids: CATNRVPPGELFF. The CDR3 DNA is TGTGCCACCAACAGGGTCCCCCCCGGGGAGCTGTTTTTT.

The chain is built from TRBV7-2 and TRBJ2-5; 8 bases agree with TRBD1. Germline-derived CDR1 and CDR2 are SGHTA and FQGNSA. V lost 3 bases and J lost 1; bases outside the gene matches: 7. The CDR3 loop spans 16 amino acids. CDR3 sequence: CASSLSRGQGQETQYF. The CDR3 DNA follows: TGTGCCAGCAGCTTGAGCAGGGGGCAGGGCCAAGAGACCCAGTACTTC.

This sequence joins TRBV27 and TRBJ1-4; 7 nucleotides match TRBD1. After removal of 5 bases from V and 4 bases from J, the junction contained 4 bases not matched to a gene. Germline values: CDR1 MNHEY, CDR2 SMNVEV (reference sequence). The length of the CDR3 is 14 residues. CDR3 protein: CASSPRDSNEKLFF. CDR3 DNA: TGTGCCAGCAGTCCCCGGGACAGTAATGAAAAACTGTTTTTT.

CDR3 residues: CASRGGLECEQYF. DNA of the CDR3: TGTGCCAGCAGAGGTGGACTAGAGTGCGAGCAGTACTTC. This sequence joins TRBV6-4 and TRBJ2-7; TRBD2 matches at 7 bases. Unmatched junction bases numbered 8, after V lost 6 bases and J lost 6 bases. This CDR3 region has 13 residues. CDR1 and CDR2 from the germline V gene are MRHNA and SNTAGT.

The chain is built from TRBV6-1 and TRBJ1-2, with D possibly being TRBD1 (5 bases). Trimming took 7 bases from V and 3 from J, leaving 18 bases between them. Germline V lookup: CDR1 MNHNS, CDR2 SASEGT. The CDR3 sequence is 15 residues long. CDR3 DNA: TGTGCCAGCAAGCCGGTGGGGGGGGATGACTATGGCTACACCTTC. This encodes CASKPVGGDDYGYTF.

The chain uses TRBV10-3 and TRBJ1-2; 9 bases agree with TRBD1. This CDR3 is 15 amino acids long. V was clipped by 7 bases and J by 6 bases; unmatched bases: 12. Germline V gives CDR1 ENHRY, CDR2 SYGVKD. CDR3 bases: TGTGCCATCACTGGGACAGGGTCGTTTTCGGATGGCTACACCTTC. Its translation is CAITGTGSFSDGYTF.

V and J are TRBV6-5 and TRBJ2-2, with D unclear. The CDR3 is made up of 14 amino acids. CDR1 is MNHEY, CDR2 SVGAGI, per germline. Deletions cut 6 bases from V and 4 bases from J, with 12 bases between. CDR3 in amino acids: CASRIQWATGELFF. DNA for the CDR3: TGTGCCAGCAGAATACAGTGGGCCACCGGGGAGCTGTTTTTT.

This clone was recorded once. This CDR3 reads CASSYGGAYGYTF. The CDR3 nucleotides read TGTGCCAGCAGTTACGGGGGGGCCTATGGCTACACCTTC. This chain uses TRBV6-6 with TRBJ1-2, with D possibly matching TRBD1 (6 bases). Germline CDR1 MNHNY, CDR2 SVGAGI (reference sequence). The CDR3 covers 13 residues. Trimming took 2 bases from V and 4 from J, leaving 8 bases between them.

This chain connects TRBV5-5 to TRBJ1-6; D is perhaps TRBD1 (6 bases). CDR3 length: 17 residues. V was shortened by 3 bases and J by 7 bases, with 20 bases between the two germline ends. Germline values: CDR1 SGHKS, CDR2 YYEKEE (reference sequence). The CDR3: CASSSPSGAGVNSPLHF. Written as DNA, the CDR3 is TGTGCCAGCAGCTCCCCCTCAGGGGCAGGGGTCAATTCACCCCTCCACTTT.

The chain is built from TRBV4-2 and TRBJ2-3, with D perhaps matching TRBD2 (7 bases). The CDR3 spans 18 residues. Germline V gene data show CDR1 as LGHNA and CDR2 as YNFKEQ. V lost 3 bases and J 0 bases, leaving 19 bases between the germline ends. In DNA form, the CDR3 reads TGTGCCAGCAGCCACGAGGCTAGGGGGGGGGCTAGCACAGATACGCAGTATTTT. Translating gives CASSHEARGGASTDTQYF.

Regarding this clone: The junction departs from the called germline gene at one end, perhaps through a read error. The V and J genes are TRBV5-4 and TRBJ1-1; TRBD1 agrees at 8 bases. Germline CDR1 reads SGHNT; CDR2 reads YYREEE (reference sequence). The CDR3 contains 13 residues. CDR3: CASSHDRGTEAFF. In DNA form, the CDR3 reads TGCGCCAGCAGCCACGACAGGGGCACTGAAGCTTTCTTT.

The gene calls are TRBV19 and TRBJ1-5; TRBD1 might be the D (5 bases). The CDR3 length is 11 residues. V lost 4 bases and J lost 12, with 10 bases in between. Germline-derived CDR1 and CDR2 are LNHDA and SQIVND (reference sequence). This chain's CDR3 is CASSKRGFQHF. The CDR3 DNA reads as TGTGCCAGTAGTAAACGGGGGTTCCAGCATTTT.

The chain recombines TRBV4-3 with TRBJ2-4; 8 positions agree with TRBD1. In germline, CDR1 is LGHNA, CDR2 YSLEER. V dropped 4 bases and J dropped 5; count of bases not matched to a gene: 7. CDR3 length equals 15 residues. The CDR3 protein is CASSLTRGLENIQYF. DNA for the CDR3: TGCGCCAGCAGCCTCACCAGGGGGCTGGAAAACATTCAGTACTTC.

The chain uses TRBV30 and TRBJ1-2; D is unresolved. The CDR3 covers 13 residues. V was pared by 2 bases and J by 4 bases, with 11 bases between. CDR1 is GTSNPN, CDR2 SVGIG, per germline (reference sequence). In DNA form, the CDR3 reads TGTGCCTGGAGTCACGGACTACTCTATGGCTACACCTTC. This gives the protein CAWSHGLLYGYTF.

The DNA for the CDR3 is TGTGCCAGCAGCTTAGCGCTAGAGGGCACCGGGGAGCTGTTTTTT. It encodes CASSLALEGTGELFF. The rearrangement joins TRBV7-2 to TRBJ2-2, with TRBD2 as a possible D gene (5 bases). V lost 0 bases and J lost 4, with 9 bases in between. The CDR3 is made up of 15 amino acids. In germline, CDR1 is SGHTA, CDR2 FQGNSA.

This rearrangement joins TRBV19 to TRBJ1-4; D not resolved. Trimming removed 5 bases from V and 3 bases from J, with 10 bases in between. Germline-derived CDR1 and CDR2 are LNHDA and SQIVND (reference sequence). The CDR3 contains 14 residues. The CDR3: CASSAEPANEKLFF. The CDR3 DNA is TGTGCCAGTAGTGCGGAACCGGCTAATGAAAAACTGTTTTTT.

Note on this clone: At one end the junction does not follow the germline gene, possibly because of a read error. This chain's CDR3 is CARSSLGEVQETQYF. The CDR3 DNA is TGTGCCCGCAGCTCCCTAGGGGAGGTCCAAGAGACCCAGTACTTC. The chain recombines TRBV7-7 with TRBJ2-5; a weak D match, TRBD2 (6 bases). The CDR3 is made up of 15 amino acids. Germline V gene data show CDR1 as SSHAT and CDR2 as FNYEAQ (reference sequence).

This chain joins TRBV6-5 and TRBJ2-1; D not certain. Trimming left V 7 bases short and J 7 bases short, with 11 bases between. Germline-derived CDR1 and CDR2 are MNHEY and SVGAGI. The CDR3 is made up of 12 amino acids. The CDR3 region has the DNA TGTGCCAGCACCTCTATGCGTAATGAGCAGTTCTTC. It encodes CASTSMRNEQFF.

The chain combines TRBV10-3 with TRBJ2-3; perhaps TRBD2 as D (5 bases). This CDR3 contains 14 residues. Between the trimmed V and J ends, which lost 6 bases and 0 bases, there was a span of 10 bases. CDR1 is ENHRY and CDR2 is SYGVKD in the germline V gene. The CDR3 DNA is TGTGCCATCAGCAACAGCGGTAGCACAGATACGCAGTATTTT. It yields the protein CAISNSGSTDTQYF.

This clone turned up a few times. V gene TRBV27 combines with J gene TRBJ2-5; D might be TRBD1 (6 bases). V shed 3 bases and J shed 5 bases, with 13 bases lying between them. The CDR3 extends over 14 amino acids. Germline CDR1 MNHEY, CDR2 SMNVEV (reference sequence). In DNA, the CDR3 is TGTGCCAGCAGTTTGAACAGGGTCGGCGAGACCCAGTACTTC. It yields the protein CASSLNRVGETQYF.

V gene TRBV4-3 combines with J gene TRBJ2-3; the D gene is possibly TRBD1 (5 bases). The V gene's germline CDR1 is LGHNA and CDR2 YSLEER. This CDR3 contains 15 residues. Trimming took 3 bases from V and 6 from J, leaving 16 bases between them. CDR3 amino acids: CASSQGGRVGDTQYF. The CDR3, as DNA: TGCGCCAGCAGCCAGGGCGGCAGGGTGGGGGATACGCAGTATTTT.

The chain carries TRBV5-6 and TRBJ2-4, with a possible D match to TRBD2 (6 bases). Germline values: CDR1 SGHDT, CDR2 YYEEEE. The CDR3 contains 13 residues. CDR3 loop: CVHSPRGRNIQYF. CDR3 sequence (DNA): TGTGTCCATTCCCCACGGGGGAGGAACATTCAGTACTTC.

J is TRBJ2-3 and V is TRBV7-9; D may be TRBD2 (6 bases). The germline V gene has CDR1 SEHNR and CDR2 FQNEAQ (reference sequence). V was cut by 3 bases and J by 4 bases, with 17 bases left in between. This CDR3 contains 16 residues. CDR3 DNA: TGTGCCAGCAGCTTTCGGGCTAGCGCCCCCGCAGATACGCAGTATTTT. This translates into CASSFRASAPADTQYF.

The J gene is TRBJ1-2, the V gene TRBV5-4, with 9 bases lining up with TRBD1. The germline V gene encodes CDR1 SGHNT and CDR2 YYREEE (reference sequence). The CDR3 sequence is 16 residues long. V dropped 3 bases and J dropped 7; count of bases not matched to a gene: 13. DNA for the CDR3: TGTGCCAGCAGCTGGATGGGGACAGGGAGACTGGGTGGCTACACCTTC. This codes for CASSWMGTGRLGGYTF. Based on the CDR3 plus reference TRBV5-4 and TRBJ1-2, the full variable domain is ETGVTQSPTHLIKTRGQQVTLRCSSQSGHNTVSWYQQALGQGPQFIFQYYREEENGRGNFPPRFSGLQFPNYSSELNVNALELDDSALYLCASSWMGTGRLGGYTFGSGTRLTVV.